What follows describes a single T cell receptor (beta chain). TCRdb keeps only in-frame clones here, not all; method: immunoSEQ multiplex PCR. The sample holds about 140,000 clones, less than 95% seen once. These data are taken from a study of control samples from healthy donors and cancer patients. The CDR3 has 14 amino acids. V trimming: 10 bases; J trimming: 1 base; junction bases outside the gene matches: 2. The germline gives CDR1 ENHRY, CDR2 SYGVKD. The receptor was isolated from a man between 18 and 35 years old in good health. Sequenced input: blood. The chain links TRBV10-3 to TRBJ2-3; TRBD2 agrees at 13 bases. CDR3 in DNA: TGTGCCACCGGGACTAGCGGGGGCACAGATACGCAGTATTTT. Residues: CATGTSGGTDTQYF.